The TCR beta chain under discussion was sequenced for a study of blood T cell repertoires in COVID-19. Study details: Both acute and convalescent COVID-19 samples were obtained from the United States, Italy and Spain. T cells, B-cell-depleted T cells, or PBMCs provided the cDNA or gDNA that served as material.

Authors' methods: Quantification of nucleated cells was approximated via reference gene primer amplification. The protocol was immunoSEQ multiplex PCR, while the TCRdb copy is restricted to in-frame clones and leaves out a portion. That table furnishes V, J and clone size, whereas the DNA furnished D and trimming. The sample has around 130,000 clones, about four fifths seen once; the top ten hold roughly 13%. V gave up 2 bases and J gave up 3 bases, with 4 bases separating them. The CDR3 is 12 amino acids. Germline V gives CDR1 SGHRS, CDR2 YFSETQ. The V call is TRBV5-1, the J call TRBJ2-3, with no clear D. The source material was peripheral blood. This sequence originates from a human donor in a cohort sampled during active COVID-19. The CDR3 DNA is TGCGCCAGCAGCTTTCAAACAGATACGCAGTATTTT. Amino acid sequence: CASSFQTDTQYF. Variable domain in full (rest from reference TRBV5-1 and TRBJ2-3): KAGVTQTPRYLIKTRGQQVTLSCSPISGHRSVSWYQQTPGQGLQFLFEYFSETQRNKGNFPGRFSGRQFSNSRSEMNVSTLELGDSALYLCASSFQTDTQYFGPGTRLTVL.